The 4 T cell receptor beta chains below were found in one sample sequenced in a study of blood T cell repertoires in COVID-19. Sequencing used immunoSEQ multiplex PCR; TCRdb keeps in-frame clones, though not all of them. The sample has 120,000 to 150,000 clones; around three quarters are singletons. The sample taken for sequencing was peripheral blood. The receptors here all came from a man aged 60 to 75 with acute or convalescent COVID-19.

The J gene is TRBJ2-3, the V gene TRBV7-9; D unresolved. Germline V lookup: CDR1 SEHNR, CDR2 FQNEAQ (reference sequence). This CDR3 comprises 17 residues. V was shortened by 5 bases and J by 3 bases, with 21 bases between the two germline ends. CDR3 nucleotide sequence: TGTGCCAGCAGCCCCCGGTTTATGTCCCCCACGACAGATACGCAGTATTTT. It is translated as CASSPRFMSPTTDTQYF.

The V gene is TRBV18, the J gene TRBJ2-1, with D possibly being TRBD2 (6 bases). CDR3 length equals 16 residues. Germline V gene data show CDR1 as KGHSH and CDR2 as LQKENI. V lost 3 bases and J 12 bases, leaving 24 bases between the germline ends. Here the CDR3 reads CASSPGMLGGPWGQFF. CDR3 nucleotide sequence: TGTGCCAGCTCACCCGGGATGCTGGGAGGCCCCTGGGGGCAGTTCTTC.

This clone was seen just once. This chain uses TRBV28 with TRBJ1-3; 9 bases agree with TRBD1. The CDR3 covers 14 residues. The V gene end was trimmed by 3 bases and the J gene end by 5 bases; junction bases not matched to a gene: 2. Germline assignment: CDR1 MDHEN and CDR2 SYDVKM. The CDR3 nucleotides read TGTGCCAGCAGTTTGGGGACAGGGAGAAACACCATATATTTT. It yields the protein CASSLGTGRNTIYF.

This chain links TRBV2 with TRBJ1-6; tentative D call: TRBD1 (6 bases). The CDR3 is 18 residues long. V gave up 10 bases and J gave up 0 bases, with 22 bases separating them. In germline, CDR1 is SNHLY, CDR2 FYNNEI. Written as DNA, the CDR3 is TGTGCCACCGGACAGAATATTCCCTCTCTCTCCTATAATTCACCCCTCCACTTT. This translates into CATGQNIPSLSYNSPLHF. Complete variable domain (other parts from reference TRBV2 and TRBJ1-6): EPEVTQTPSHQVTQMGQEVILRCVPISNHLYFYWYRQILGQKVEFLVSFYNNEISEKSEIFDDQFSVERPDGSNFTLKIRSTKLEDSAMYFCATGQNIPSLSYNSPLHFGNGTRLTVT.